This T cell receptor beta chain comes out of a study of blood T cell repertoires in COVID-19. In the study overall: Samples of COVID-19 (acute and convalescent) were obtained from the United States, Italy and Spain. Sample material is recorded as cDNA or gDNA derived from T cells, B-cell-depleted T cells, or PBMCs.

Trimming took 3 bases from V and 9 from J, leaving 11 bases between them. CDR3 length: 12 residues. Authors' methods: Cell counts per sample came from amplifying reference gene primers. Profiling relied on immunoSEQ multiplex PCR, and the TCRdb table lists in-frame clones only, not all of them. V and J calls and clone size are those listed in that table; D and trimming were worked out from the DNA. This sample has under 100,000 clones, with 81% found just once. This clonotype was sampled from an elderly man with active or convalescent COVID-19. The sequenced sample was peripheral blood. The chain carries TRBV12-3 or TRBV12-4 and TRBJ1-2, with D possibly TRBD1 on 6 matching bases. The chain's CDR3 is CASSLTRGRYTF. Written as DNA, the CDR3 is TGTGCCAGCAGTTTGACCAGGGGCCGCTACACCTTC.